The sequence of this T cell receptor beta chain was determined in a study of blood T cells in healthy people across ages. Looking at the study overall: There was about one barcoded beta molecule captured by template switching per two T cells.

Study outcomes and limitations: Naive T cell percentage showed a strong correlation with TCR beta diversity. PBMCs were not sorted, which prevented a conclusive comparison of naive versus antigen-experienced cells. Per million T cells, TCR beta diversity dropped roughly linearly as age increased.

About this clonotype: Its antigen remains unknown.

Using a J-beta primer mix together with a sample-barcoded 5' primer, a second PCR was run for about 6 to 11 cycles. A single record per CDR3 protein comes from TCRdb applying MiXCR to the 5' RACE reads. The table records about 830,000 distinct CDR3 sequences, roughly 60% of them present only once. The specimen sequenced was blood. The origin of this receptor is a man in his thirties or forties in good health.

In DNA, the CDR3 is TGTGCCTGGAGTATTCCCGGCACAGATACGCAGTATTTT. As protein: CAWSIPGTDTQYF. The V call is TRBV30, the J call TRBJ2-3; D remains ambiguous. Germline V gene lookup returns CDR1 GTSNPN and CDR2 SVGIG (reference sequence). This CDR3 has 13 amino acids. The ends were cut back, 2 bases at V and 1 base at J, with 7 bases in the middle.